This TCR beta chain was recovered during a study of cytomegalovirus exposure and HLA in healthy donors (TCRdb year 2017). Background for the entire study: A later analysis indicated that the 130 or so validation repertoires were generated on the platform also employed for the approximately 700 repertoires of the first cohort. The study was designed to test whether signatures of past pathogen exposure could be identified by cataloging public T cell receptors. High-throughput TCR immunosequencing, statistical association of individual TCRs with disease status, and machine learning were combined to predict cytomegalovirus infection status. In addition to the first cohort of 650 to 750 subjects, a separate validation cohort of 120 different subjects was used. Findings and caveats that apply to the study as a whole: Cytomegalovirus status was reported to be diagnosed by the classifier with high specificity and sensitivity in both the original and validation cohorts. According to the authors, the approach could potentially be generalized to other disease states and immunological phenotypes. Most TCR sequences were observed very rarely across donors, whereas some public TCRs were present in many individuals. A later analysis found that TCRs clustered in the first cohort also tended to co-occur in the 120 validation repertoires, with 94% of cluster scores above 0. In vitro tests confirmed that a few of the cytomegalovirus-associated TCR beta chains recognize cytomegalovirus antigens. All 120 or so repertoires were used to score co-occurrence in the validation cohort in a later analysis, because that analysis had no HLA typing for the cohort. In the study, some 180 TCR beta chains were listed as associated with cytomegalovirus.

The donors belonged to the validation cohort of about 130 subjects, which was separate from the roughly 670-subject first cohort. With regard to this clone: There is no known antigen for this receptor. Base qualities were left out, and no much larger clone turns up one base away.

Library creation used the immunoSEQ multiplex PCR assay. In the source study's methods: To diagnose cytomegalovirus status from the catalog of TCR beta chain sequences, a statistical classification framework was built. TCRdb took over this immuneACCESS table, retaining in-frame rearrangements with V and J assigned. Such tables are incomplete; in checked studies, under half of the missing clones stem from an unresolved V gene, and the remainder is unexplained. V and J calls and clone size come straight from that table; D and trimming were deduced from the DNA. The table for this sample lists approximately 62,000 clones; under 95% of them were counted only once. Roughly 1.3% of the sample comes from the top ten. CDR1 and CDR2, per the germline V gene (reference sequence), are PRHDT and FYEKMQ. The CDR3 runs 15 amino acids, cysteine and phenylalanine included. Only CDR3 DNA is held: 45 bases, read in frame from base 1. V is clipped by 0 bases and J by 3 bases, and the sequence between their germline boundaries is 12 bases long.

The clonotype comes from a woman under 30 in good health and CMV-seronegative. Sequencing was performed on PBMCs. Recombination joined TRBV13 with TRBJ2-7; no confident D gene assignment can be made. Here is the DNA: TGTGCCAGCAGCTTAGGCCGTGGAGAAGGCTACGAGCAGTACTTC. Translation gives CASSLGRGEGYEQYF.